This T cell receptor (beta chain) comes out of a study of beta chain features in type 1 diabetes (dated by TCRdb to between 2017 and 2018). With regard to the full study: Patients and healthy donors did not differ in mean age, gender distribution, total cell number or subset yield. A total of 107,917,701 sorted cells were examined across all samples, and the number of cells per subset was strongly correlated with RNA yield. The study compared TCRB repertoires of sorted circulating CD4+ T cell subsets between recently diagnosed type 1 diabetes patients and matched healthy donors. Regulatory and stem cell-like memory subsets were isolated from only 8 patients and about eight healthy donors, whereas naive and central memory subsets came from all 30 or so donors.

The sample holds a few counts of this clone. What this receptor recognizes is not known. There are no base qualities to consult, and no much larger clone falls within one base. A single peripheral blood draw of around 0.11 L on average was collected from each donor into heparinised tubes. A BD FACSAria II and a panel including CD45RO, CCR7, CD25, CD127, CD95 and CD27 were used to sort naive, central memory, regulatory and stem cell-like memory CD4+ T cells. All sorted populations exceeded 95% purity. PBMCs were separated immediately by Lymphoprep density gradient centrifugation and were stained directly, without being cultured. Samples were stained and sorted in pairs, with one healthy donor and one patient per experiment, so that batch effects were minimized. V is trimmed back by 5 bases and J by 5 bases, and the junction contains 2 bases that no gene match accounts for. CDR1 and CDR2, looked up from the germline V gene, are SGHDN and FVKESK. Its CDR3 holds 13 amino acids, cysteine through phenylalanine. Only the CDR3 region is kept as DNA, spanning 39 bases read in frame from base 1.

The paper as a whole reports these results and caveats: Patients with type 1 diabetes made fewer insertions and deleted more nucleotides at VDJ recombination sites, implying thymic rearrangement abnormalities. PCR might favor shorter templates, but patient and control samples were amplified and corrected together, so any skew would affect both groups equally. Type 1 diabetes patients showed a moderate but significant shortening of TCRB CDR3 length in all four CD4+ subsets. Only small numbers of individuals were included in the HLA sub-analyses, which left unresolved whether HLA type had any influence on TCRB rearrangement. Sequencing cDNA rather than genomic DNA could over-represent highly expressing activated cells, although activation and CD3 levels did not differ between groups. Naive, central memory and regulatory TCRB repertoires appeared to be more similar among patients than among healthy donors.

The entire amount of isolated RNA was reverse transcribed using the High Capacity cDNA Reverse Transcription Kit, so the sequenced TCRB transcripts were expressed ones. Naive, central memory and regulatory T cell samples underwent deep immunoSEQ sequencing, averaging around 3.7 million total reads per sample. Sorted cells were lysed in RLT buffer and RNA was extracted with DNase-treated RNeasy Micro or Mini kits, depending on cell number. Each cell subset was processed separately to prevent cross-contamination, with patient and healthy donor samples processed together. The immunoSEQ multiplex PCR was used to amplify TCRB sequences from cDNA, generating 87-bp fragments that spanned the CDR3 region. Amplicons were sequenced on the Illumina HiSeq platform. Under the source paper's analysis protocol: PCR bias was corrected computationally using synthetic template baselines, and reads within Hamming distance 2 were collapsed, with unmergeable singletons discarded. Reads were aligned to IMGT to assign V, D and J genes, CDR3 length, and insertions or deletions at six rearrangement sites. Within each subset, clonotype counts were normalized to the number of sorted cells before true diversity and Gini coefficients were calculated with the tcR R package. Repertoire sharing was quantified using the overlap coefficient calculated on TCRB nucleotide sequences. In its TCRdb copy, this immuneACCESS table keeps in-frame sequences only and misses some clones. Where compared with another copy, unresolved V genes explain less than half of these, and the others have no known cause. The V and J calls and clone size were taken over from that table, and D and trimming were inferred from the DNA. This sample holds about 45,000 clones; around 70% were observed only once. The top ten clonotypes cover more than 2% of the sample.

The rearranged chain carries TRBV14 and TRBJ2-2; the central 7 bases match TRBD1. Sequencing was done on a sample of Tregs from blood. This specimen's cell subset or site label, interpreted: regulatory CD4+ T cells. This sequence originates from a woman aged 18-29 years with type 1 diabetes. The CDR3 reads as follows: CASSLQGTGELFF. Here is the DNA: TGTGCCAGCAGCTTACAGGGGACCGGGGAGCTGTTTTTT. The full variable domain, with segments outside the CDR3 supplied by the reference TRBV14 and TRBJ2-2 proteins, appears as EAGVTQFPSHSVIEKGQTVTLRCDPISGHDNLYWYRRVMGKEIKFLLHFVKESKQDESGMPNNRFLAERTGGTYSTLKVQPAELEDSGVYFCASSLQGTGELFFGEGSRLTVL.